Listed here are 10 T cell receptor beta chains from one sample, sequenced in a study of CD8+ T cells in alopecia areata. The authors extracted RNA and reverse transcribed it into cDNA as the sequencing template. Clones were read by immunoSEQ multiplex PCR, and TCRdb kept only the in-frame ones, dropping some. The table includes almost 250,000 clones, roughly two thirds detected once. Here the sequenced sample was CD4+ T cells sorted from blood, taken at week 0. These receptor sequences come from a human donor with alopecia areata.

CDR3 bases: TGTGCCAGCAGCCCACAGGGCCGGGGCGGGGAGCTGTTTTTT. Protein sequence: CASSPQGRGGELFF. The J gene is TRBJ2-2, the V gene TRBV7-2; D possibly corresponds to TRBD1 (6 bases). V lost 5 bases and J 7 bases, leaving 14 bases between the germline ends. The CDR3 has 14 amino acids. CDR1 SGHTA and CDR2 FQGNSA come from the germline V gene. The whole variable domain, remainder taken from reference TRBV7-2 and TRBJ2-2, is GAGVSQSPSNKVTEKGKDVELRCDPISGHTALYWYRQSLGQGLEFLIYFQGNSAPDKSGLPSDRFSAERTGGSVSTLTIQRTQQEDSAVYLCASSPQGRGGELFFGEGSRLTVL.

The CDR3 is CASSVGGQAPDTQYF. Written as DNA, the CDR3 is TGTGCCAGCAGCGTAGGGGGACAGGCCCCAGATACGCAGTATTTT. The genes are TRBV9 and TRBJ2-3; 8 nucleotides align to TRBD1. The CDR3 is made up of 15 amino acids. V was pared by 0 bases and J by 4 bases, with 4 bases of the junction left unmatched. Per germline, CDR1 SGDLS and CDR2 YYNGEE. The variable domain in full, completed from reference TRBV9 and TRBJ2-3, reads DSGVTQTPKHLITATGQRVTLRCSPRSGDLSVYWYQQSLDQGLQFLIQYYNGEERAKGNILERFSAQQFPDLHSELNLSSLELGDSALYFCASSVGGQAPDTQYFGPGTRLTVL.

The CDR3 here is CASSPGGLSSYEQYF. Written as DNA, the CDR3 is TGCGCCAGCAGCCCAGGTGGTCTTAGCTCCTACGAGCAGTACTTC. The rearrangement joins TRBV4-1 to TRBJ2-7; D gene ambiguous. V was trimmed by 4 bases and J by 0 bases, leaving 13 bases between them. The CDR3 extends over 15 amino acids. Germline loops: CDR1 MGHRA, CDR2 YSYEKL.

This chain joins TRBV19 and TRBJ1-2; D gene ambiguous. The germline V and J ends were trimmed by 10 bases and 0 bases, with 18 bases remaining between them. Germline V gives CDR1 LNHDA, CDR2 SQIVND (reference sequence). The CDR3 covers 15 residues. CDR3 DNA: TGTGCCACCACCCCACTTCGACATTCTAACTATGGCTACACCTTC. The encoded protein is CATTPLRHSNYGYTF.

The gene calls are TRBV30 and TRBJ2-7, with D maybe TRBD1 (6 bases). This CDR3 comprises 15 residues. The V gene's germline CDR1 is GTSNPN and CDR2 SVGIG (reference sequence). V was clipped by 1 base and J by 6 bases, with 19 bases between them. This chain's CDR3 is CAWSGNRDTAREQYF. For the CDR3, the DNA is TGTGCCTGGAGTGGGAACCGGGACACGGCGCGCGAGCAGTACTTC.

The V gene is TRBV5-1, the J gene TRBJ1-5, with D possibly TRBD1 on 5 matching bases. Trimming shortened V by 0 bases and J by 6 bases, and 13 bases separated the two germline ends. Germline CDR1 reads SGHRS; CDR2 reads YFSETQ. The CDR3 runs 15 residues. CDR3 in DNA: TGCGCCAGCAGCTTGGTACCAGGGTCTGGTCAGCCCCAGCATTTT. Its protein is CASSLVPGSGQPQHF.

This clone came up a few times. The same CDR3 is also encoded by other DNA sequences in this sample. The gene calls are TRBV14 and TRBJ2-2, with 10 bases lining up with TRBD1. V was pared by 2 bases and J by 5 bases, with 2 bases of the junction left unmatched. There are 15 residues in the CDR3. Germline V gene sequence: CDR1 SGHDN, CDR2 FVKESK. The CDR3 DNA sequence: TGTGCCAGCAGCCAAAGACAGGGGGCGACCGGGGAGCTGTTTTTT. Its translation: CASSQRQGATGELFF.

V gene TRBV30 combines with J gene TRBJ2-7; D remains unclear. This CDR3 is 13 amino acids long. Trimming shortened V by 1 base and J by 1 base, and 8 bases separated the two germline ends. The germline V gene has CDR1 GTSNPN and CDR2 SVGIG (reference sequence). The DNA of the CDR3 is TGTGCCTGGAGTGAGACTTTATCCTACGAGCAGTACTTC. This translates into CAWSETLSYEQYF.

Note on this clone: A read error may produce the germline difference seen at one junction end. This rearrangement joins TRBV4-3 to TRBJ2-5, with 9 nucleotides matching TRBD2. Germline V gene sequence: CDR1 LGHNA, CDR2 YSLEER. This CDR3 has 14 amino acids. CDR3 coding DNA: TGCGCCAGCAGCCAAGATCGGACTAGCGCCGGCCGAGACTTC. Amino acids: CASSQDRTSAGRDF.

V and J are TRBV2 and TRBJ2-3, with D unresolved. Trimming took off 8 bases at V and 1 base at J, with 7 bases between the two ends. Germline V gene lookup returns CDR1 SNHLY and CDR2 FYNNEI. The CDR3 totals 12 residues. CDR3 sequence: CASAPGTDTQYF. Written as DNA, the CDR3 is TGTGCCAGCGCGCCCGGCACAGATACGCAGTATTTT.